Below, 19 T cell receptor beta chains from the same sample are listed, as sequenced in a study of cytomegalovirus exposure and HLA in healthy donors. Both 60 Vbeta primers and 13 Jbeta primers went into the PCR. Assay: immunoSEQ multiplex PCR; the TCRdb copy retains only in-frame clones and omits some. The sample lists around 130,000 clones; 77% were seen once. Sequences were obtained from PBMCs. These receptors all stem from a man between 18 and 29 years old in good health and CMV-seropositive.

As for this clone: One end of the junction does not line up with germline, which may come from a read error. Other DNA sequences in the sample encode the same CDR3. J is TRBJ2-7 and V is TRBV15; tentatively, D is TRBD1 (6 bases). This CDR3 contains 15 residues. From germline, CDR1 is LNHNV and CDR2 YYDKDF (reference sequence). The CDR3 DNA sequence: TGTGCCACCAGCAGAGGCCGGGACATAGCTTACGAGCAGTACTTT. Its translation: CATSRGRDIAYEQYF.

This chain uses TRBV6-5 with TRBJ2-7; 14 nucleotides align to TRBD2. The CDR3 runs to 15 residues. Germline CDR1 is MNHEY and CDR2 is SVGAGI. The V segment lost 2 bases and the J segment 5 bases; nucleotides outside the gene matches: 2. The CDR3 protein is CASSYEGLAGDEQYF. CDR3 bases: TGTGCCAGCAGTTACGAGGGACTAGCGGGAGACGAGCAGTACTTC.

The chain couples TRBV7-9 to TRBJ2-3, with 11 bases identical to TRBD2. CDR3 length equals 16 residues. Losses at the gene ends were 5 bases for V and 4 bases for J; bases not matched to a gene: 8. Looked up from germline, CDR1 is SEHNR and CDR2 is FQNEAQ (reference sequence). The CDR3 DNA follows: TGTGCCAGCAGCCCCCGACTAGCGGGAAGCGCAGATACGCAGTATTTT. Amino acids: CASSPRLAGSADTQYF.

The chain links TRBV21-1 to TRBJ2-3; no check of the table's D call, TRBD1, against the DNA was made. TRBV21-1 constitutes a pseudogene. CDR3 size: 13 residues. CDR3 DNA: TGTGCCAGCTCTATGACAGGGCGCGATACGCAGTATTTT. Translating gives CASSMTGRDTQYF.

A single count supports this clone. This sequence joins TRBV10-3 and TRBJ1-5, with 7 bases matching TRBD1. The J segment lost 2 bases and the V segment lost 7 bases, leaving 8 bases of the junction unmatched. The CDR3 loop spans 15 amino acids. Germline CDR1 reads ENHRY; CDR2 reads SYGVKD. CDR3 sequence: CAIKAQGNGNQPQHF. For the CDR3, the DNA is TGTGCCATCAAGGCACAGGGGAATGGCAATCAGCCCCAGCATTTT.

This clone has just one count. The rearrangement links TRBV28 to TRBJ2-1, with TRBD1 matching 9 bases. The CDR3 loop spans 15 amino acids. Trimming cost V 3 bases and J 10 bases; bases outside gene matches: 10. The germline V gene has CDR1 MDHEN and CDR2 SYDVKM. The CDR3 coding sequence is TGTGCCAGCAGTTTGGACAGGGGCCCCCGAGGCGAGCAGTTCTTC. Translation: CASSLDRGPRGEQFF.

V and J are TRBV6-5 and TRBJ1-2, with D hard to call. The CDR3 has 15 residues. V was pared by 0 bases and J by 0 bases, with 8 bases between. Germline values: CDR1 MNHEY, CDR2 SVGAGI. The CDR3 here is CASSYSRQTNYGYTF. CDR3 bases: TGTGCCAGCAGTTACTCGCGACAAACTAACTATGGCTACACCTTC.

The V call is TRBV4-1, the J call TRBJ1-2, with TRBD1 matching 9 bases. Germline assignment: CDR1 MGHRA and CDR2 YSYEKL. V dropped 0 bases and J dropped 8; count of bases not matched to a gene: 10. This CDR3 comprises 16 residues. The CDR3 spells CASSQDKTGGASGYTF. Here the CDR3 DNA reads TGCGCCAGCAGCCAAGATAAAACAGGGGGCGCGAGCGGCTACACCTTC.

The V call is TRBV7-6, the J call TRBJ1-2; D gene unclear. CDR1 SGHVS and CDR2 FNYEAQ come from the germline V gene. V dropped 2 bases and J dropped 5 bases, with 12 bases sitting between them. The CDR3 has 14 residues. In DNA form, the CDR3 reads TGTGCCAGCAGCTTAACTTTCAGAGGGTATGGCTACACCTTC. Translated: CASSLTFRGYGYTF. Supplemented by reference TRBV7-6 and TRBJ1-2, the full variable domain reads GAGVSQSPRYKVTKRGQDVALRCDPISGHVSLYWYRQALGQGPEFLTYFNYEAQQDKSGLPNDRFSAERPEGSISTLTIQRTEQRDSAMYRCASSLTFRGYGYTFGSGTRLTVV.

The V call is TRBV27, the J call TRBJ2-7; 10 nucleotides line up with TRBD1. The CDR3 has 16 amino acids. J gave up 2 bases and V 5 bases, and 9 bases lay outside the gene matches. The V gene's germline CDR1 is MNHEY and CDR2 SMNVEV (reference sequence). CDR3 DNA sequence: TGTGCCAGCAGTGGGACAGGGGTATCTCCGACCTACGAGCAGTACTTC. It encodes CASSGTGVSPTYEQYF.

This clone occurred a few times. This chain joins TRBV28 and TRBJ1-5; TRBD1 matches at 7 bases. Losses at the gene ends were 8 bases for V and 7 bases for J; bases not matched to a gene: 14. This CDR3 has 15 amino acids. Germline CDR1 reads MDHEN; CDR2 reads SYDVKM. CDR3 sequence: CASGRRAGGQQPQHF. DNA of the CDR3: TGTGCCAGCGGTCGACGGGCAGGGGGGCAACAGCCCCAGCATTTT.

This clone came up once. The chain has TRBV5-1 and TRBJ1-3; 7 bases line up with TRBD1. The junction had 4 bases not matched to a gene; V was cut back by 4 bases and J by 0 bases. The CDR3 runs 15 residues. Germline CDR1 reads SGHRS; CDR2 reads YFSETQ. The CDR3 DNA reads as TGCGCCAGCAGCCCAGGGGGTAGCTCTGGAAACACCATATATTTT. Its protein product is CASSPGGSSGNTIYF.

The chain has TRBV30 and TRBJ1-3; D not resolved. Germline lookup yields CDR1 GTSNPN and CDR2 SVGIG (reference sequence). The CDR3 extends over 13 amino acids. V lost 2 bases and J 1 base, leaving 6 bases between the germline ends. This CDR3 reads CAWSSGSGNTIYF. The CDR3 nucleotides are TGTGCCTGGAGTTCCGGGTCTGGAAACACCATATATTTT.

The V and J genes are TRBV7-8 and TRBJ2-7; D uncertain. V gave up 1 base and J gave up 1 base, with 11 bases separating them. Germline V gives CDR1 SGHVS, CDR2 FQNEAQ. This CDR3 has 15 residues. This chain's CDR3 is CASSLVYSPSYEQYF. CDR3 in DNA: TGTGCCAGCAGCTTAGTGTACTCACCTTCCTACGAGCAGTACTTC.

This clone has just a few counts. This rearrangement joins TRBV2 to TRBJ2-3, with a possible D match to TRBD1 (6 bases). The CDR3 is 14 amino acids. Germline V gene lookup returns CDR1 SNHLY and CDR2 FYNNEI. The V gene lost 7 bases and the J gene lost 3 bases, with 14 bases spanning the gap. As DNA, the CDR3 is TGTGCCAGCATTACAGGGTTAGAAACAGATACGCAGTATTTT. The encoded protein is CASITGLETDTQYF.

In this sample, this clone turned up once. Germline and junction disagree at one end, which may indicate a read error. The J gene is TRBJ1-4, the V gene TRBV7-9; 7 bases align to TRBD1. This CDR3 has 17 amino acids. Germline assignment: CDR1 SEHNR and CDR2 FQNEAQ (reference sequence). The CDR3 coding sequence is TGTTCCAGCAACCCCGGAGGGGGCGCCGGCTTTGGTGAAAAACTGTTTTTT. This encodes CSSNPGGGAGFGEKLFF. Together with reference TRBV7-9 and TRBJ1-4, the CDR3 gives the full variable domain: DTGVSQNPRHKITKRGQNVTFRCDPISEHNRLYWYRQTLGQGPEFLTYFQNEAQLEKSRLLSDRFSAERPKGSFSTLEIQRTEQGDSAMYLCSSNPGGGAGFGEKLFFGSGTQLSVL.

The chain joins TRBV9 to TRBJ2-7; perhaps TRBD2 as D (5 bases). The CDR3 has 15 residues. The V gene's germline CDR1 is SGDLS and CDR2 YYNGEE. V was pared by 4 bases and J by 5 bases, with 19 bases between. CDR3 loop: CASSPSMRARDEQYF. CDR3 nucleotide sequence: TGTGCCAGCAGCCCGTCGATGAGGGCGAGGGACGAGCAGTACTTC.

In this sample, this clone turned up a few times. The chain couples TRBV27 to TRBJ1-2; possible D gene TRBD1, 6 bases. The CDR3 is made up of 13 amino acids. Germline V CDR1 and CDR2: MNHEY, SMNVEV (reference sequence). The V and J ends lost 5 bases and 8 bases respectively, with 15 bases between them. The CDR3 DNA reads TGTGCCAGCAGTATACAGGGAATTGGCGGCTACACCTTC. Protein product: CASSIQGIGGYTF.

The chain carries TRBV6-5 and TRBJ1-1; TRBD1 matches at 8 bases. J lost 8 bases, V lost 2 bases, and 4 bases had no gene match. The germline V gene encodes CDR1 MNHEY and CDR2 SVGAGI. The CDR3 has 13 amino acids. CDR3 in amino acids: CASSYPGGSEAFF. The DNA for the CDR3 is TGTGCCAGCAGTTACCCAGGGGGCTCGGAAGCTTTCTTT.